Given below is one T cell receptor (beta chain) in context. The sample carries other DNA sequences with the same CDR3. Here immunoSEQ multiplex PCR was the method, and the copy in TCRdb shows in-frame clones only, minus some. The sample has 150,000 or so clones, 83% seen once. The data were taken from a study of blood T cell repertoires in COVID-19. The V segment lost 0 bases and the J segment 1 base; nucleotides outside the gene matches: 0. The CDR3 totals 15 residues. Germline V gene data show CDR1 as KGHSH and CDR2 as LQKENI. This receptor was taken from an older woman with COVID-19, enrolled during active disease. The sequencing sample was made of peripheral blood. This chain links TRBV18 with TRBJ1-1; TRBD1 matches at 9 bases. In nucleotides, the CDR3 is TGTGCCAGCTCACCACCGGGACAGGGGAACACTGAAGCTTTCTTT. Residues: CASSPPGQGNTEAFF.